This T cell receptor beta chain was captured by sequencing in a study of T cell responses to AZD1222 COVID-19 vaccine. Study results and limitations: In the spike-specific TCR repertoire, nearly half reportedly target unmutated variant regions. Spike-specific TCR breadth and depth went up after people got two AZD1222 doses. The repertoires were collected only after the peak T cell response. It should be noted that donors were predominantly white British and more often female, and clonal diversity was possibly underestimated.

Sequenced by immunoSEQ multiplex PCR; TCRdb stores in-frame clones only, minus some. Here the sample spans about 97,000 clones, 86% being singletons. Germline-derived CDR1 and CDR2 are SGHNT and YYREEE (reference sequence). The CDR3 spans 16 residues. V lost 4 bases, J lost 5 bases, and 19 bases lay in between. Details on this clone: Its matching antigen is unknown.

Material: peripheral blood, obtained on day 0 of AZD1222 vaccination. The sequence derives from an adult in good health. The V call is TRBV5-4, the J call TRBJ2-1; no definite D call. The CDR3, as DNA: TGTGCCAGCAGCGGGTTATCCCACGGAATAGACAATGAGCAGTTCTTC. Protein sequence: CASSGLSHGIDNEQFF. Full variable domain (remainder filled in from reference TRBV5-4 and TRBJ2-1): ETGVTQSPTHLIKTRGQQVTLRCSSQSGHNTVSWYQQALGQGPQFIFQYYREEENGRGNFPPRFSGLQFPNYSSELNVNALELDDSALYLCASSGLSHGIDNEQFFGPGTRLTVL.